The 4 T cell receptor beta chains given below trace back to one sample, sequenced in a study of blood T cell repertoires in COVID-19. Sequencing used immunoSEQ multiplex PCR; TCRdb keeps in-frame clones, though not all of them. The sample includes 150,000 to 200,000 clones, over 80% of them seen just once. The sample consisted of peripheral blood. Receptor source: a woman aged 55-69 years with COVID-19, enrolled during active disease.

The chain recombines TRBV10-1 with TRBJ2-5, with 9 bases fitting TRBD1. This CDR3 has 14 amino acids. V was pared by 0 bases and J by 5 bases, with 1 base of the junction left unmatched. CDR1 and CDR2 (germline): WNHNN, SYGVQD (reference sequence). The CDR3 region is CASSESGQGETQYF. The CDR3 nucleotides are TGCGCCAGCAGTGAGTCGGGACAGGGTGAGACCCAGTACTTC.

The V and J genes are TRBV29-1 and TRBJ1-2; TRBD1 aligns across 8 bases. With V trimmed by 4 bases and J by 3 bases, 7 bases remained unmatched. The CDR3 spans 14 residues. Looked up from germline, CDR1 is SQVTM and CDR2 is ANQGSEA. CDR3 in amino acids: CSVGIAGGDYGYTF. The CDR3 DNA sequence: TGCAGCGTTGGAATTGCAGGGGGCGACTATGGCTACACCTTC.

This clone has just one count. The rearrangement uses TRBV28 and TRBJ1-1; 7 nucleotides line up with TRBD1. Germline assignment: CDR1 MDHEN and CDR2 SYDVKM. V shed 6 bases, J shed 5 bases, and the junction held 12 bases outside the gene matches. CDR3 length: 15 residues. CDR3 protein: CASSLPGQMGTEAFF. The CDR3 DNA reads TGTGCCAGCAGCCTACCGGGACAGATGGGGACTGAAGCTTTCTTT.

The V gene is TRBV5-5, the J gene TRBJ1-4; the D gene is possibly TRBD1 (5 bases). The CDR3 has 14 amino acids. Germline V gene sequence: CDR1 SGHKS, CDR2 YYEKEE (reference sequence). V lost 1 base and J 8 bases, leaving 12 bases between the germline ends. Here the CDR3 DNA reads TGTGCCAGCAGCTTGTGGGGCTTGCGAGAAAAACTGTTTTTT. It codes for CASSLWGLREKLFF.